This TCR beta chain is drawn from a study of T-cell reconstitution after alpha-beta-depleted transplantation in children. Construction of the TCRbeta library involved unique molecular identifiers. In TCRdb, the PCR reads were re-called with MiXCR into one record per CDR3 protein. Of just over 350,000 distinct CDR3 sequences listed, more than 10% were seen once; the top ten hold 4.3%. This clonotype came up many times. Trimming took 6 bases from V and 0 from J; bases not matched to a gene: 4. In germline, CDR1 is SEHNR, CDR2 FQNEAQ (reference sequence). The CDR3 has 15 amino acids. The source is a human donor who donated a stem cell graft to a child with Fanconi anemia. The chain is built from TRBV7-9 and TRBJ2-7; 11 bases line up with TRBD2. Here the sequenced sample was PBMCs, taken from the stem cell graft. The CDR3 coding sequence is TGTGCCAGCAGTCCGACTAGCGGGGTCTCCTACGAGCAGTACTTC. Protein product: CASSPTSGVSYEQYF. The complete variable domain, with remaining parts taken from reference TRBV7-9 and TRBJ2-7, reads DTGVSQNPRHKITKRGQNVTFRCDPISEHNRLYWYRQTLGQGPEFLTYFQNEAQLEKSRLLSDRFSAERPKGSFSTLEIQRTEQGDSAMYLCASSPTSGVSYEQYFGPGTRLTVT.